Sequencing of this TCR beta chain was carried out in a study of blood T cells in healthy people across ages. V shed 7 bases and J 0 bases; nucleotides not matched to a gene: 8. Per germline, CDR1 MNHNS and CDR2 SASEGT. This CDR3 spans 16 amino acids. A J-beta primer mix and a sample-barcoded 5' primer were used in a second PCR of roughly 7 to 12 cycles. CDR3-containing paired-end reads numbered at least 2.5 million in each sample. TCRdb fed the 5' RACE reads into MiXCR, producing one record per CDR3 protein. Of around 1,100,000 distinct CDR3 sequences listed, roughly two fifths were seen once; the top ten hold 13%. This clonotype was detected once.

This clonotype was obtained from a man aged 18 to 29 in good health. The sample consisted of blood. The chain links TRBV6-1 to TRBJ2-1, with 8 bases aligning to TRBD2. The CDR3 bases are TGTGCCAGCAACCCGATGGCGGGAGGCTCCTACAATGAGCAGTTCTTC. This translates into CASNPMAGGSYNEQFF.